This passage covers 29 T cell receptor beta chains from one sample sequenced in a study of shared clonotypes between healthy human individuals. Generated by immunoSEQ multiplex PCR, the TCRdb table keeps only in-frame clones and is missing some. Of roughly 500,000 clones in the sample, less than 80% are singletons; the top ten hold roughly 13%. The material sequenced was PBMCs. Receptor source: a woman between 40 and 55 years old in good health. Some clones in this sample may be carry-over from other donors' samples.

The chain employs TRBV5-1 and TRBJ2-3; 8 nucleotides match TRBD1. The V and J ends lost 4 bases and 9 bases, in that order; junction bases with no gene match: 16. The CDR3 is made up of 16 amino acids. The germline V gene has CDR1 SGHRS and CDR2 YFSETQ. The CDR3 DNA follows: TGCGCCAGCAGCCTTGACTCCGGACAGGGCGTACAAACGCAGTATTTT. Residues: CASSLDSGQGVQTQYF.

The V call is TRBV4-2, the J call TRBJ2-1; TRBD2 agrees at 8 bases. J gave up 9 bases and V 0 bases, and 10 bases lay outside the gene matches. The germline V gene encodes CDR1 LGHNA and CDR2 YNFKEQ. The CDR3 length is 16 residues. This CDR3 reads CASSQEIIAGRLEQFF. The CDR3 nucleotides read TGTGCCAGCAGCCAAGAGATAATAGCGGGACGTCTTGAGCAGTTCTTC.

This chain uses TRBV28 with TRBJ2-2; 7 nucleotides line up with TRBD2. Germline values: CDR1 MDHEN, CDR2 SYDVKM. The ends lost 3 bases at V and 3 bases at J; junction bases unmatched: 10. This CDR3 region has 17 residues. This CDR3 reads CASSFSGRGGYTGELFF. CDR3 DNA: TGTGCCAGCAGTTTTAGTGGCCGGGGAGGGTACACCGGGGAGCTGTTTTTT. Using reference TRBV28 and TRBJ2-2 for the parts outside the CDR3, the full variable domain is DVKVTQSSRYLVKRTGEKVFLECVQDMDHENMFWYRQDPGLGLRLIYFSYDVKMKEKGDIPEGYSVSREKKERFSLILESASTNQTSMYLCASSFSGRGGYTGELFFGEGSRLTVL.

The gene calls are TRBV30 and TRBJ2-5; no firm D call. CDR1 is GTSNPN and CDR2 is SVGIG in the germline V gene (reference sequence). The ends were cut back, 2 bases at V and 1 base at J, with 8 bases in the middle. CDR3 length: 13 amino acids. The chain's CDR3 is CAWSWASQETQYF. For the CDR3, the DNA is TGTGCCTGGAGTTGGGCTAGCCAAGAGACCCAGTACTTC. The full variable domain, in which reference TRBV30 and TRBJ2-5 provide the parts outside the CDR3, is SQTIHQWPATLVQPVGSPLSLECTVEGTSNPNLYWYRQAAGRGLQLLFYSVGIGQISSEVPQNLSASRPQDRQFILSSKKLLLSDSGFYLCAWSWASQETQYFGPGTRLLVL.

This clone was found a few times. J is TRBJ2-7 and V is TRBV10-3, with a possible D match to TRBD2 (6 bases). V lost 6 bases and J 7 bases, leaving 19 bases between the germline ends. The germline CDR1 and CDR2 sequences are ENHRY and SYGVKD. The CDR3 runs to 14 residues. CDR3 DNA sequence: TGTGCCATCAGACCCGCACGGGCCGCGGGGGAGCAGTACTTC. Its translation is CAIRPARAAGEQYF.

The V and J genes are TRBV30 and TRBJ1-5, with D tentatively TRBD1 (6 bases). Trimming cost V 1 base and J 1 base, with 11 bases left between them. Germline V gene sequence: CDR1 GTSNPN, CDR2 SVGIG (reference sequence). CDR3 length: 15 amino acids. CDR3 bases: TGTGCCTGGAGTGGAGGGGGACACAGCAATCAGCCCCAGCATTTT. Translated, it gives CAWSGGGHSNQPQHF.

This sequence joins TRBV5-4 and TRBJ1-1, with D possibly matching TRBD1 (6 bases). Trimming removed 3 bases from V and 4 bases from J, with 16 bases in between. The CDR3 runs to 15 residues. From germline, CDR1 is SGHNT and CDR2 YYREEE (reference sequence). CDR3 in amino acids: CASSSKGVVGTEAFF. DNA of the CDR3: TGTGCCAGCAGCTCTAAGGGGGTTGTCGGCACTGAAGCTTTCTTT.

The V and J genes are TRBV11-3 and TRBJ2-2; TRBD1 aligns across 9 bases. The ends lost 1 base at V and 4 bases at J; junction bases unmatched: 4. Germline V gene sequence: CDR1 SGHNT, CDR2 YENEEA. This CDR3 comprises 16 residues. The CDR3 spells CASSLGGQGSTGELFF. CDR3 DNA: TGTGCCAGCAGCTTAGGGGGACAGGGAAGCACCGGGGAGCTGTTTTTT.

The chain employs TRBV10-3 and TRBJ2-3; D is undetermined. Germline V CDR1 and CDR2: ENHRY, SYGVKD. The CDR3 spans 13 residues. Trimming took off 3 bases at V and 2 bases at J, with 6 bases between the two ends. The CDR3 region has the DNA TGTGCCATCAGTGAAGGGCACACAGATACGCAGTATTTT. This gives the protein CAISEGHTDTQYF.

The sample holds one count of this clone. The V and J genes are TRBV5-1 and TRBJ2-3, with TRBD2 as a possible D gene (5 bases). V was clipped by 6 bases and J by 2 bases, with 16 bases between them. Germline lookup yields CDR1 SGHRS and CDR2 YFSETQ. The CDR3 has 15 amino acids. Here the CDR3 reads CASNTPGKNTDTQYF. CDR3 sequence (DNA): TGCGCCAGCAACACTCCGGGAAAAAACACAGATACGCAGTATTTT.

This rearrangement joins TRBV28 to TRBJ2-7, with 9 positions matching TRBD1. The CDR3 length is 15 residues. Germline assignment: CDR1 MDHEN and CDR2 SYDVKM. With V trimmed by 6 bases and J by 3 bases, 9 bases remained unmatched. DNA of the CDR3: TGTGCCAGCAGATCCCCGGGACAGGGAGACTACGAGCAGTACTTC. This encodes CASRSPGQGDYEQYF.

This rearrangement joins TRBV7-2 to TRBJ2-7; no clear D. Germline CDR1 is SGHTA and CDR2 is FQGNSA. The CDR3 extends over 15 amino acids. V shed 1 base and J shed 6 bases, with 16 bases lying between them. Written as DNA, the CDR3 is TGTGCCAGCAGCTTAGAAGGTCACAAACTTTTCGAGCAGTACTTC. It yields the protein CASSLEGHKLFEQYF.

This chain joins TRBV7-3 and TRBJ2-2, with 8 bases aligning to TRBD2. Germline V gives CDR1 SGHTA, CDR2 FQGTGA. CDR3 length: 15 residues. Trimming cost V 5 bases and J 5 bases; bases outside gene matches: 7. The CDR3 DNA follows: TGTGCCAGCAGCCATCCGGGGGGGTCAACCGGGGAGCTGTTTTTT. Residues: CASSHPGGSTGELFF.

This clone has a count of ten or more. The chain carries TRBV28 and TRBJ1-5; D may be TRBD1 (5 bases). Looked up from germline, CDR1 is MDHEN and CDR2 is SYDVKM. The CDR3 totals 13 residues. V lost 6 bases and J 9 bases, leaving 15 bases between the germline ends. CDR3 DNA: TGTGCCAGCAGCGTCTGGGGACCGTGGCCCCAGCATTTT. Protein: CASSVWGPWPQHF. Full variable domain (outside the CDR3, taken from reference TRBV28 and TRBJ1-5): DVKVTQSSRYLVKRTGEKVFLECVQDMDHENMFWYRQDPGLGLRLIYFSYDVKMKEKGDIPEGYSVSREKKERFSLILESASTNQTSMYLCASSVWGPWPQHFGDGTRLSIL.

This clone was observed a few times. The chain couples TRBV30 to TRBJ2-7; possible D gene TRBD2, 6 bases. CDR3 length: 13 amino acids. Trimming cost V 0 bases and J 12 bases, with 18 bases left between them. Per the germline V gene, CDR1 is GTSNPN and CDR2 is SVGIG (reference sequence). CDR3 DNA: TGTGCCTGGAGTGTAAGTCAGGGAGGTTCCCCGTACTTC. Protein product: CAWSVSQGGSPYF.

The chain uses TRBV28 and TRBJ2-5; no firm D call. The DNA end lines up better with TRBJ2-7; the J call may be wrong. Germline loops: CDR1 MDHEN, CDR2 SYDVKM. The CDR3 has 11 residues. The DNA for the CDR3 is TGTGCCAGCAGTCCCCTCTACGAGCAGTACTTC. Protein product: CASSPLYEQYF.

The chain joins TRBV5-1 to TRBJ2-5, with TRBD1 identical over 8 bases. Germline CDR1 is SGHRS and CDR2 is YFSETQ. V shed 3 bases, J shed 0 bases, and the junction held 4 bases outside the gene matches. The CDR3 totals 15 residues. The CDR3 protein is CASSSPDRDQETQYF. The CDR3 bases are TGCGCCAGCAGCTCCCCGGACAGGGACCAAGAGACCCAGTACTTC.

The CDR3 protein is CAWSGGFEETQYF. CDR3 in DNA: TGTGCCTGGAGTGGGGGGTTCGAAGAGACCCAGTACTTC. This chain connects TRBV30 to TRBJ2-5; the D gene could be TRBD1 or TRBD2 (5 bases each). This CDR3 has 13 residues. V lost 1 base and J 3 bases, leaving 9 bases between the germline ends. Looked up from germline, CDR1 is GTSNPN and CDR2 is SVGIG (reference sequence).

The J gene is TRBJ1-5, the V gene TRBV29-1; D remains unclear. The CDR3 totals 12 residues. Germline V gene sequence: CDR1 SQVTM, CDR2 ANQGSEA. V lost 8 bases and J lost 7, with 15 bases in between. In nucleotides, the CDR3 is TGCAGCACCCTCCAACCAGGCCAGCCCCAGCATTTT. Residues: CSTLQPGQPQHF.

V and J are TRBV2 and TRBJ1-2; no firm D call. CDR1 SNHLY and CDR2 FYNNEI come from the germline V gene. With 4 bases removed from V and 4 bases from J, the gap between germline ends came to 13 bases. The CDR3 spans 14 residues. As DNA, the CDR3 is TGTGCCAGCAGTGGGGTGTGGGTTAGCTATGGCTACACCTTC. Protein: CASSGVWVSYGYTF.

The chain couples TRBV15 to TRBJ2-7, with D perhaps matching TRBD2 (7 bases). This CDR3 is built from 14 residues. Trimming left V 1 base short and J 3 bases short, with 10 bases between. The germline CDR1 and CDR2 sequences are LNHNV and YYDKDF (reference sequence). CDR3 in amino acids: CATSRAGGHYEQYF. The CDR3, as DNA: TGTGCCACCAGCAGAGCCGGGGGGCACTACGAGCAGTACTTC.

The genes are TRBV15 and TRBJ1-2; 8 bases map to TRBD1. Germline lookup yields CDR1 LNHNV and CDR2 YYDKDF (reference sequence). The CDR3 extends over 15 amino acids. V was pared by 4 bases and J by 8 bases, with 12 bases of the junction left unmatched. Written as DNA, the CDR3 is TGTGCCACCAGCACACCTACAGGGGGAGTAGGCGGCTACACCTTC. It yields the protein CATSTPTGGVGGYTF.

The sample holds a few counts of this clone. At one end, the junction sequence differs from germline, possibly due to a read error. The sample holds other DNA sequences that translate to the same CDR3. CDR3 loop: CASSLRAGGFYEQYF. As DNA, the CDR3 is TGTGCTAGCAGCTTAAGGGCAGGGGGCTTCTACGAGCAGTACTTC. V and J are TRBV7-7 and TRBJ2-7, with 8 bases matching TRBD1. Looked up from germline, CDR1 is SSHAT and CDR2 is FNYEAQ (reference sequence). The CDR3 is made up of 15 amino acids.

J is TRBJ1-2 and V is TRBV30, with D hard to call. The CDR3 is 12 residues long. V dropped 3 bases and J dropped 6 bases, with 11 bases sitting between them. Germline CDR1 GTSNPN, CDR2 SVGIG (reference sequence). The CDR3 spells CAWRAPPDGYTF. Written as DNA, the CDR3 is TGTGCCTGGAGGGCTCCCCCGGATGGCTACACCTTC.

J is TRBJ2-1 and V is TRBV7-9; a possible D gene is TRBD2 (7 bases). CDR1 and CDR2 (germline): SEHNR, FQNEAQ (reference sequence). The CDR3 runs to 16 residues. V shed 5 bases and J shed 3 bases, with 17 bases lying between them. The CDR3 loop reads CASSPLGGAHYNEQFF. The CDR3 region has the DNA TGTGCCAGCAGCCCCCTAGGGGGGGCACACTACAATGAGCAGTTCTTC.

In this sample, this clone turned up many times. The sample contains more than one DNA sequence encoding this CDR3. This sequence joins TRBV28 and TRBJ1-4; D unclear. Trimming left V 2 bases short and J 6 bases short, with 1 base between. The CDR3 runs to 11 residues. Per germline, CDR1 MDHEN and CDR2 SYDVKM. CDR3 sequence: CASSLDEKLFF. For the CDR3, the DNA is TGTGCCAGCAGTTTAGATGAAAAACTGTTTTTT.

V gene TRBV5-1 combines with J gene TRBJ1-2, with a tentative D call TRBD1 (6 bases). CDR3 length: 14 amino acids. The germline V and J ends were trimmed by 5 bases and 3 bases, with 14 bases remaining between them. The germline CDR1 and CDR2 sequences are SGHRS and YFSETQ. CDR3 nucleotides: TGCGCCAGCAGTCTCTCAGGGGTTGACTATGGCTACACCTTC. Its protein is CASSLSGVDYGYTF.

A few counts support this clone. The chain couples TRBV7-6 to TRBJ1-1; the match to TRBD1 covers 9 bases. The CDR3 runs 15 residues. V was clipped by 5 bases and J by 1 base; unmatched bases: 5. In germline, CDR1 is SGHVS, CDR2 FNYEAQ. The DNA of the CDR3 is TGTGCCAGCAGCCTTAGGACAGGGGAGAACACTGAAGCTTTCTTT. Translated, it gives CASSLRTGENTEAFF.

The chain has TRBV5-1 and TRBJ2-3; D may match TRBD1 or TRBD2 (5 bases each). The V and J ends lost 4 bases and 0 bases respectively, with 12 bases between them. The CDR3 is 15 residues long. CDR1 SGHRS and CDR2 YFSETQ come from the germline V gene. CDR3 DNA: TGCGCCAGCAGCCCCCCGGGGCAAAGCACAGATACGCAGTATTTT. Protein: CASSPPGQSTDTQYF.